This T cell receptor beta chain was recovered during a study of CD8 T cells in ankylosing spondylitis (dated 2017 in TCRdb). A note on the overall study: The study profiled T cell receptor beta repertoires in healthy donors and ankylosing spondylitis patients to find disease-linked TCR variants. Samples of peripheral blood were taken, and for ankylosing spondylitis patients, synovial fluid was collected as well. The full study cohort comprised about 23 ankylosing spondylitis patients and 110 or so healthy donors. The investigation overall reported the following: Some motif variants were previously reported in synovial fluid and blood of reactive arthritis patients, suggesting common disease-initiation mechanisms. Blood from ankylosing spondylitis patients appeared to be characterized by a TCR beta motif made up of under ten highly homologous amino acid variants. According to the report, matched synovial fluid samples from ankylosing spondylitis patients were significantly enriched for the disease-linked clones. A CD8+ phenotype was shown by the disease-linked clones, which were found at relatively low frequencies in peripheral blood.

The sequencer listed for this sample is Illumina HiSeq 2500. Quantitative 5'-RACE with molecular barcodes was the method used to prepare the TCR beta libraries. As for the original processing: A new computational method based on a probabilistic model of VDJ rearrangement was used to identify disease-linked TCR variants. TCRdb trimmed the raw reads at Q25, called clones with MiXCR and kept productive beta chains. Entries that share a CDR3 protein sequence are merged under the most common genes and DNA. In this record, the V and J calls reflect TCRdb's handling and not the investigators' own analysis. The sample table shows more than 200,000 distinct CDR3 sequences, and 24% are seen once. The biggest ten clones account for approximately 0.61% of the sample. V is clipped by 0 bases and J by 7 bases, and the sequence between their germline boundaries is 13 bases long. The CDR3 starts with the cysteine, ends with the phenylalanine, and has 14 residues. The only DNA kept is the CDR3, 42 bases in frame from the first base. Taken from the germline V gene (reference sequence), the CDR1 and CDR2 loops are DFQATT and SNEGSKA.

This clonotype was detected only a few times. Its antigen target is currently unknown. No clone much larger than this one lies a single base away; base qualities are absent. The sequencing input was blood, either unsorted or a sorted T cell fraction (not recorded which). This TCR derives from a male donor with ankylosing spondylitis or in good health (not recorded which). The sequence is built from TRBV20-1 and TRBJ2-1, with TRBD1 tentatively as D gene (6 bases match). The encoded CDR3 is CSARDGGAVNEQFF. Here is the DNA: TGCAGTGCTAGAGATGGGGGCGCGGTAAATGAGCAGTTCTTC.